Below, 28 T cell receptor beta chains from the same sample are listed, as sequenced in a study of low-dose radiotherapy and immunotherapy resistance in tumors. Amplification, which lasted around 22 PCR cycles, used a constant-region primer and V-primer adapter to amplify TCRs. MiXCR was run by TCRdb on the reads, yielding one entry per CDR3 protein. The table lists approximately 47,000 distinct CDR3 sequences, about 11% of them singletons. Time point reported: before trial treatment. The material sequenced was PBMCs, taken before treatment. The source of these receptors is a female donor with ovarian cancer.

Ten or more counts support this clonotype. The chain has TRBV25-1 and TRBJ2-1; D perhaps matches TRBD1 (7 bases). Germline V lookup: CDR1 MGHDK, CDR2 SYGVNS. The CDR3 is 15 amino acids. Trimming shortened V by 3 bases and J by 7 bases, and 16 bases separated the two germline ends. CDR3 bases: TGTGCCAGCAGTGAGCCAGGGGGACTTCGGAATGAGCAGTTCTTC. It specifies CASSEPGGLRNEQFF.

This clonotype was observed many times. The V and J genes are TRBV29-1 and TRBJ1-2, with TRBD1 matching 11 bases. V lost 4 bases, J lost 4 bases, and 5 bases stayed unmatched. This CDR3 comprises 14 residues. Germline V lookup: CDR1 SQVTM, CDR2 ANQGSEA. CDR3: CSVVRTGGSYGYTF. The CDR3, as DNA: TGCAGCGTTGTCCGGACAGGGGGCAGCTATGGCTACACCTTC.

This clonotype occurred many times. The chain has TRBV5-1 and TRBJ2-7, with D unclear. V was clipped by 4 bases and J by 2 bases, with 10 bases between them. Germline values: CDR1 SGHRS, CDR2 YFSETQ. CDR3 length equals 13 residues. This chain's CDR3 is CASSLDPAYEQYF. The CDR3 DNA follows: TGCGCCAGCAGCCTGGACCCAGCCTACGAGCAGTACTTC. The full variable domain, completed using reference TRBV5-1 and TRBJ2-7, is KAGVTQTPRYLIKTRGQQVTLSCSPISGHRSVSWYQQTPGQGLQFLFEYFSETQRNKGNFPGRFSGRQFSNSRSEMNVSTLELGDSALYLCASSLDPAYEQYFGPGTRLTVT.

In this sample, this clonotype turned up many times. In DNA form, the CDR3 reads TGTGCCAGCAGCCCATCCAGAGAGGACCCTTTAGTCGGCAATCAGCCCCAGCATTTT. Encoded protein: CASSPSREDPLVGNQPQHF. The V and J genes are TRBV7-8 and TRBJ1-5, with unresolved D. The CDR3 is made up of 19 amino acids. V was clipped by 5 bases and J by 2 bases, with 25 bases between them. CDR1 and CDR2 (germline): SGHVS, FQNEAQ.

This clonotype has only a few counts. This chain joins TRBV21-1 and TRBJ2-4; the D call TRBD1 from the table was never checked on the DNA. TRBV21-1 is a pseudogene. The CDR3 has 15 amino acids. The DNA for the CDR3 is TGTGCCAGCAGCAAAGTGCGTAAGGGGGAAGACATTCAGTACTTC. It is translated as CASSKVRKGEDIQYF.

In its sample, this clonotype was seen many times. V gene TRBV9 combines with J gene TRBJ2-5, with D unclear. This CDR3 has 15 residues. Deletions cut 3 bases from V and 1 base from J, with 13 bases between. Germline values: CDR1 SGDLS, CDR2 YYNGEE. The CDR3 DNA is TGTGCCAGCAGCGCCGGTGGGGTCGGCCAAGAGACCCAGTACTTC. Translation: CASSAGGVGQETQYF.

This clonotype was recorded at least ten times. V and J are TRBV28 and TRBJ2-7; the match to TRBD1 covers 8 bases. This CDR3 is built from 14 residues. V dropped 5 bases and J dropped 6; count of bases not matched to a gene: 9. The V gene's germline CDR1 is MDHEN and CDR2 SYDVKM. CDR3 amino acids: CASSPPDRETEQYF. CDR3 bases: TGTGCCAGCAGTCCCCCGGACAGGGAGACCGAGCAGTACTTC.

This clonotype was counted only a few times. The chain couples TRBV3-1 to TRBJ1-1; D possibly corresponds to TRBD1 (6 bases). V was cut by 5 bases and J by 3 bases, with 16 bases left in between. This CDR3 region has 15 residues. CDR1 LGHDT and CDR2 YNNKEL come from the germline V gene (reference sequence). CDR3 amino acids: CASSTLQGWHTEAFF. In DNA form, the CDR3 reads TGTGCCAGCAGCACTCTACAGGGTTGGCACACTGAAGCTTTCTTT.

This clonotype was seen repeatedly, ten times or more. The chain employs TRBV12-3 or TRBV12-4 and TRBJ2-7; 8 bases line up with TRBD1. This CDR3 is 14 amino acids long. The trim removed 5 bases at V and 3 bases at J, leaving 6 bases unmatched. The CDR3 loop reads CASSRQGLLYEQYF. For the CDR3, the DNA is TGTGCCAGCAGTCGACAGGGGCTCCTCTACGAGCAGTACTTC.

This clonotype was seen repeatedly, ten times or more. The chain employs TRBV5-1 and TRBJ1-5; TRBD1 agrees at 7 bases. Germline V CDR1 and CDR2: SGHRS, YFSETQ. The ends lost 0 bases at V and 7 bases at J; junction bases unmatched: 10. The CDR3 runs 16 residues. The CDR3 DNA is TGCGCCAGCAGCTTGGATGGCAGACAGGGAGTCCAGCCCCAGCATTTT. Protein: CASSLDGRQGVQPQHF.

This clonotype has a count of ten or more. The chain couples TRBV3-1 to TRBJ1-2; TRBD1 is a possible D gene (6 bases). V was shortened by 3 bases and J by 2 bases, with 16 bases between the two germline ends. CDR1 is LGHDT, CDR2 YNNKEL, per germline (reference sequence). The CDR3 runs to 16 residues. CDR3 amino acids: CASSHGGQFGNYGYTF. CDR3 nucleotides: TGTGCCAGCAGCCACGGGGGCCAGTTTGGGAACTATGGCTACACCTTC.

The V and J genes are TRBV27 and TRBJ2-3; 10 nucleotides match TRBD1. The CDR3 runs to 13 residues. The ends lost 8 bases at V and 10 bases at J; junction bases unmatched: 9. The V gene's germline CDR1 is MNHEY and CDR2 SMNVEV (reference sequence). DNA of the CDR3: TGTGCCAGCCGAGGACAGGGGGGCTCGGCGCAGTATTTT. Its translation: CASRGQGGSAQYF.

In this sample, this clonotype turned up a few times. A far larger clone is just one base off, so this is likely a read error. This chain joins TRBV28 and TRBJ2-7, with TRBD1 matching over 7 bases. CDR1 and CDR2 from the germline V gene are MDHEN and SYDVKM. V was clipped by 5 bases and J by 7 bases; unmatched bases: 11. The CDR3 length is 14 residues. This chain's CDR3 is CASSTSGGRYEQYF. CDR3 DNA sequence: TGTGCCAGCAGTACCTCAGGGGGAAGGTATGAGCAGTACTTC.

This clonotype was picked up many times. The J gene is TRBJ2-3, the V gene TRBV4-2; 8 bases line up with TRBD2. The CDR3 has 19 amino acids. With 1 base clipped from V and 2 bases from J, the junction kept 14 bases outside the gene matches. Germline values: CDR1 LGHNA, CDR2 YNFKEQ. The CDR3 DNA is TGTGCCAGCAGCCAAGGAAGTCGGCGGGGGGCAAAAAACACAGATACGCAGTATTTT. Protein product: CASSQGSRRGAKNTDTQYF.

Of note for this clonotype: A read error is likely here: a far larger clone is one base away. The rearrangement uses TRBV5-6 and TRBJ2-7; D call uncertain. V shed 4 bases and J shed 3 bases, with 11 bases lying between them. The CDR3 loop spans 13 amino acids. The germline V gene has CDR1 SGHDT and CDR2 YYEEEE. The CDR3: CASSRDGSYEQYF. The CDR3 DNA follows: TGTGCCAGCAGCAGAGATGGCAGCTACGAGCAGTACTTC. Drawing the rest from reference TRBV5-6 and TRBJ2-7, the complete variable domain is DAGVTQSPTHLIKTRGQQVTLRCSPKSGHDTVSWYQQALGQGPQFIFQYYEEEERQRGNFPDRFSGHQFPNYSSELNVNALLLGDSALYLCASSRDGSYEQYFGPGTRLTVT.

This clonotype was counted many times. The chain is built from TRBV21-1 and TRBJ2-7; the D segment call TRBD1 is taken from the table without a DNA check. TRBV21-1 is described as a pseudogene. The CDR3 spans 18 residues. The CDR3 here is CASDLLMGERGSNYEQYF. The CDR3 DNA reads as TGTGCCAGCGACCTCCTTATGGGGGAGCGTGGGAGTAACTACGAGCAGTACTTC.

The rearrangement links TRBV30 to TRBJ1-1; D remains unclear. The germline gives CDR1 GTSNPN, CDR2 SVGIG (reference sequence). V shed 0 bases and J shed 1 base, with 6 bases lying between them. This CDR3 region has 13 residues. CDR3 DNA sequence: TGTGCCTGGAGTGTCCAAGAGAACACTGAAGCTTTCTTT. Translating it yields CAWSVQENTEAFF.

This clonotype was recorded at least ten times. The chain uses TRBV5-1 and TRBJ1-5; no definite D call. CDR1 is SGHRS and CDR2 is YFSETQ in the germline V gene. Between the trimmed V and J ends, which lost 5 bases and 3 bases, there was a span of 15 bases. The CDR3 length is 15 residues. The CDR3 coding sequence is TGCGCCAGCAGTGAAGGAGGGTATGACAATCAGCCCCAGCATTTT. Translation: CASSEGGYDNQPQHF.

This clonotype showed up many times. The V and J genes are TRBV7-6 and TRBJ1-2; D may be TRBD1 (5 bases). Between the trimmed V and J ends, which lost 4 bases and 7 bases, there was a span of 13 bases. The CDR3 covers 13 residues. Germline V gene data show CDR1 as SGHVS and CDR2 as FNYEAQ. Written as DNA, the CDR3 is TGTGCCAGCAGCTCAGCTCGGGACCTTGGCTACACCTTC. It specifies CASSSARDLGYTF. Combining the CDR3 with reference TRBV7-6 and TRBJ1-2 gives the whole variable domain GAGVSQSPRYKVTKRGQDVALRCDPISGHVSLYWYRQALGQGPEFLTYFNYEAQQDKSGLPNDRFSAERPEGSISTLTIQRTEQRDSAMYRCASSSARDLGYTFGSGTRLTVV.

Worth noting for this clonotype: This sequence is one base from a far larger clone and is likely a read error. The rearrangement uses TRBV6-4 and TRBJ2-5, with 12 positions matching TRBD2. Germline assignment: CDR1 MRHNA and CDR2 SNTAGT. V gave up 3 bases and J gave up 11 bases; unmatched junction bases: 16. The length of the CDR3 is 17 residues. CDR3 sequence reads: CASSERLASGGVNEQYF. CDR3 DNA sequence: TGTGCCAGCAGTGAGCGACTGGCTAGCGGGGGGGTGAATGAGCAGTACTTC.

Many counts were recorded for this clonotype. V is TRBV12-3 or TRBV12-4 and J is TRBJ2-5; tentatively, D is TRBD2 (6 bases). V gave up 3 bases and J gave up 5 bases, with 10 bases separating them. CDR3 length: 13 residues. CDR3 loop: CASSFGGIETQYF. In DNA form, the CDR3 reads TGTGCCAGCAGTTTTGGAGGGATTGAGACCCAGTACTTC.

This clonotype was counted many times. The gene calls are TRBV5-1 and TRBJ2-3; D remains ambiguous. This CDR3 is 13 amino acids long. V was cut by 0 bases and J by 5 bases, with 7 bases left in between. CDR1 is SGHRS and CDR2 is YFSETQ in the germline V gene. The CDR3 bases are TGCGCCAGCAGCTTGGATGCGCGAGATACGCAGTATTTT. Protein sequence: CASSLDARDTQYF.

This clonotype was counted at least ten times. This chain links TRBV11-2 with TRBJ2-5, with a possible D match to TRBD1 (7 bases). The ends were cut back, 5 bases at V and 5 bases at J, with 18 bases in the middle. Looked up from germline, CDR1 is SGHAT and CDR2 is FQNNGV. The CDR3 is made up of 15 amino acids. Here the CDR3 DNA reads TGTGCCAGCAGCCTGGGGGCAGGGGGGCCTGAGACCCAGTACTTC. It translates to CASSLGAGGPETQYF. The whole variable domain, remainder taken from reference TRBV11-2 and TRBJ2-5, is EAGVAQSPRYKIIEKRQSVAFWCNPISGHATLYWYQQILGQGPKLLIQFQNNGVVDDSQLPKDRFSAERLKGVDSTLKIQPAKLEDSAVYLCASSLGAGGPETQYFGPGTRLLVL.

This chain connects TRBV20-1 to TRBJ2-7; 8 bases match TRBD2. The CDR3 covers 13 residues. The germline gives CDR1 DFQATT, CDR2 SNEGSKA (reference sequence). V was pared by 4 bases and J by 9 bases, with 11 bases of the junction left unmatched. The CDR3 DNA reads TGCAGTGCTACCGGGACTAGACCCCTCGGGCAGTACTTC. Translation: CSATGTRPLGQYF.

The V call is TRBV5-1, the J call TRBJ2-1; D not certain. The CDR3 extends over 11 amino acids. Germline CDR1 and CDR2: SGHRS and YFSETQ. V shed 5 bases and J shed 10 bases, with 10 bases lying between them. CDR3 residues: CASSSGPEQFF. The CDR3 DNA reads TGCGCCAGCAGTTCCGGGCCCGAGCAGTTCTTC.

The chain has TRBV5-5 and TRBJ2-2; tentatively, D is TRBD1 or TRBD2 (5 bases each). CDR3 length equals 16 residues. The V and J ends lost 0 bases and 10 bases respectively, with 19 bases between them. The germline V gene encodes CDR1 SGHKS and CDR2 YYEKEE (reference sequence). Here the CDR3 reads CASSLVRGAIGVELFF. DNA of the CDR3: TGTGCCAGCAGCTTGGTTCGGGGCGCAATTGGTGTGGAGCTGTTTTTT.

Of note for this clonotype: A read error is possible here, since a much larger clone lies one base away. Since the CDR3 does not end with the conserved phenylalanine or tryptophan, this likely comes from a read error. V and J are TRBV19 and TRBJ1-1; possibly TRBD1 for D (5 bases). The CDR3 totals 15 residues. Trimming left V 7 bases short and J 3 bases short, with 18 bases between. Germline loops: CDR1 LNHDA, CDR2 SQIVND (reference sequence). CDR3 loop: CASTPGRSLDTEAFL. CDR3 in DNA: TGTGCCAGTACCCCGGGACGGAGTTTGGACACTGAAGCTTTCTTA.

The genes are TRBV2 and TRBJ1-1; D gene uncertain. Trimming removed 7 bases at V and 3 bases at J, with 15 bases between. The CDR3 is 14 residues long. Germline V CDR1 and CDR2: SNHLY, FYNNEI. Here the CDR3 reads CASKNTLGDTEAFF. Written as DNA, the CDR3 is TGTGCCAGCAAAAACACCCTTGGGGACACTGAAGCTTTCTTT.